The rows below give T cell receptor beta chains drawn from one sample of a study of T cell responses to AZD1222 COVID-19 vaccine. Profiling relied on immunoSEQ multiplex PCR, and the TCRdb table lists in-frame clones only, not all of them. The sample lists about 150,000 clones, more than 85% occurring once. The input for sequencing was peripheral blood, taken 28 days after the second AZD1222 dose. Every receptor here comes from an adult who received the AZD1222 COVID-19 vaccine. The CDR3 runs from the conserved cysteine through the conserved F or W. A D gene is named only where the DNA matches it firmly. A row's size may be missing; if present it is once, few, many or a size class.

V gene: TRBV13
clone size: -
D gene: -
J gene: TRBJ1-1
CDR3 protein: CASSLGGPEAFF
CDR3 DNA: TGTGCCAGCAGCTTAGGAGGCCCTGAAGCTTTCTTT

V gene: TRBV28
clone size: once
D gene: -
J gene: TRBJ2-3
CDR3 protein: CASSRGTDTQYF
CDR3 DNA: TGTGCCAGCAGTCGGGGTACAGATACGCAGTATTTT

V gene: TRBV4-3
clone size: -
D gene: -
J gene: TRBJ2-2
CDR3 protein: CASSPRDLLTGELFF
CDR3 DNA: TGCGCCAGCAGCCCCCGGGACTTACTTACCGGGGAGCTGTTTTTT

V gene: TRBV24-1
clone size: -
D gene: -
J gene: TRBJ1-2
CDR3 protein: CATEGGTARNYGYTF
CDR3 DNA: TGTGCCACCGAGGGGGGGACCGCCCGCAACTATGGCTACACCTTC

V gene: TRBV3-1/TRBV3-2
clone size: -
D gene: -
J gene: TRBJ2-2
CDR3 protein: CASRTWGRREAGELFF
CDR3 DNA: TGTGCCAGCAGAACATGGGGGCGCAGGGAAGCCGGGGAGCTGTTTTTT

V gene: TRBV27
clone size: -
D gene: -
J gene: TRBJ1-2
CDR3 protein: CASAKGGDGYTF
CDR3 DNA: TGTGCCAGCGCAAAAGGGGGGGATGGCTACACCTTC

V gene: TRBV28
clone size: -
D gene: -
J gene: TRBJ2-1
CDR3 protein: CASSLLGEGENHNEQFF
CDR3 DNA: TGTGCCAGCAGTTTACTGGGGGAGGGGGAAAACCACAATGAGCAGTTCTTC

V gene: TRBV6-5
clone size: -
D gene: -
J gene: TRBJ1-1
CDR3 protein: CATKMNTEAFF
CDR3 DNA: TGTGCCACTAAGATGAACACTGAAGCTTTCTTT

V gene: TRBV28
clone size: -
D gene: TRBD2
J gene: TRBJ2-3
CDR3 protein: CASRPAGLAGNTDTQYF
CDR3 DNA: TGTGCCAGCAGACCAGCGGGACTAGCGGGGAACACAGATACGCAGTATTTT

V gene: TRBV12-5
clone size: -
D gene: -
J gene: TRBJ2-2
CDR3 protein: CASGLVRSGELFF
CDR3 DNA: TGTGCTAGTGGTTTGGTACGATCCGGGGAGCTGTTTTTT

V gene: TRBV5-6
clone size: -
D gene: -
J gene: TRBJ2-1
CDR3 protein: CASSSISASSYNEQFF
CDR3 DNA: TGTGCCAGCAGCTCTATTAGCGCGAGCTCCTACAATGAGCAGTTCTTC

V gene: TRBV7-8
clone size: -
D gene: TRBD1
J gene: TRBJ2-1
CDR3 protein: CASSLSQGVPYNEQFF
CDR3 DNA: TGTGCCAGCAGCTTATCTCAGGGGGTTCCCTACAATGAGCAGTTCTTC

V gene: TRBV7-2
clone size: once
D gene: -
J gene: TRBJ1-5
CDR3 protein: CASSLGPGPQPQHF
CDR3 DNA: TGTGCCAGCAGCTTAGGCCCAGGGCCTCAGCCCCAGCATTTT

V gene: TRBV6-5
clone size: -
D gene: -
J gene: TRBJ1-4
CDR3 protein: CASSNNWGTNEKLFF
CDR3 DNA: TGTGCCAGCAGCAACAATTGGGGGACTAATGAAAAACTGTTTTTT

V gene: TRBV7-3
clone size: -
D gene: -
J gene: TRBJ2-7
CDR3 protein: CASSQSGAHYEQYF
CDR3 DNA: TGTGCCAGCAGCCAATCTGGGGCCCACTACGAGCAGTACTTC

V gene: TRBV6-5
clone size: -
D gene: -
J gene: TRBJ2-7
CDR3 protein: CASSYSNLLPQYEQYF
CDR3 DNA: TGTGCCAGCAGTTACTCGAATTTACTTCCCCAGTACGAGCAGTACTTC

V gene: TRBV3-1/TRBV3-2
clone size: -
D gene: -
J gene: TRBJ2-1
CDR3 protein: CASSQGGARWFF
CDR3 DNA: TGTGCCAGCAGCCAGGGTGGGGCTAGATGGTTCTTC

V gene: TRBV14
clone size: once
D gene: -
J gene: TRBJ1-6
CDR3 protein: CASSQGSVSPLHF
CDR3 DNA: TGTGCCAGCAGCCAAGGGTCCGTCTCACCCCTCCACTTT

V gene: TRBV28
clone size: -
D gene: TRBD1
J gene: TRBJ1-1
CDR3 protein: CASSSGQGTNTEAFF
CDR3 DNA: TGTGCCAGCAGTTCTGGACAGGGGACGAACACTGAAGCTTTCTTT

V gene: TRBV12-5
clone size: -
D gene: -
J gene: TRBJ1-2
CDR3 protein: CASGEGTANYGYTF
CDR3 DNA: TGTGCTAGTGGCGAAGGGACCGCCAACTATGGCTACACCTTC

V gene: TRBV28
clone size: -
D gene: -
J gene: TRBJ2-5
CDR3 protein: CASSQETQYF
CDR3 DNA: TGTGCCAGCAGTCAAGAGACCCAGTACTTC

V gene: TRBV19
clone size: -
D gene: -
J gene: TRBJ2-5
CDR3 protein: CASSISGISEETQYF
CDR3 DNA: TGTGCCAGTAGTATATCCGGGATTTCAGAGGAGACCCAGTACTTC

V gene: TRBV3-1/TRBV3-2
clone size: once
D gene: TRBD2
J gene: TRBJ2-2
CDR3 protein: CASSPRTRSSPGELFF
CDR3 DNA: TGTGCCAGCAGCCCGCGGACTAGAAGTTCTCCCGGGGAGCTGTTTTTT

V gene: TRBV9
clone size: -
D gene: TRBD2
J gene: TRBJ2-5
CDR3 protein: CASSVSGRGGETQYF
CDR3 DNA: TGTGCCAGCAGCGTTAGCGGGAGGGGTGGAGAGACCCAGTACTTC

V gene: TRBV5-6
clone size: -
D gene: TRBD1
J gene: TRBJ1-4
CDR3 protein: CASSSSTGAFEKLFF
CDR3 DNA: TGTGCCAGCAGCAGCTCGACAGGGGCTTTCGAAAAACTGTTTTTT

V gene: TRBV7-8
clone size: -
D gene: -
J gene: TRBJ2-5
CDR3 protein: CASSSSEFIETQYF
CDR3 DNA: TGTGCCAGCAGCTCCTCGGAGTTTATAGAGACCCAGTACTTC

V gene: TRBV7-2
clone size: -
D gene: TRBD2
J gene: TRBJ2-7
CDR3 protein: CASSRGVAGGEQYF
CDR3 DNA: TGTGCCAGCAGCCGGGGCGTAGCGGGAGGCGAGCAGTACTTC

V gene: TRBV5-1
clone size: -
D gene: TRBD1
J gene: TRBJ1-1
CDR3 protein: CASRIDRETFF
CDR3 DNA: TGCGCCAGCAGAATCGACAGGGAGACTTTCTTT

V gene: TRBV12-3/TRBV12-4
clone size: -
D gene: -
J gene: TRBJ2-7
CDR3 protein: CASSRGGYEQYF
CDR3 DNA: TGTGCCAGCAGTCGAGGCGGCTACGAGCAGTACTTC

V gene: TRBV2
clone size: -
D gene: -
J gene: TRBJ1-2
CDR3 protein: CASSEAHGSVGYTF
CDR3 DNA: TGTGCCAGCAGTGAAGCGCACGGGTCCGTTGGCTACACCTTC

V gene: TRBV19
clone size: -
D gene: -
J gene: TRBJ1-2
CDR3 protein: CASSPQENFYGYTF
CDR3 DNA: TGTGCCAGTAGCCCGCAGGAGAATTTTTATGGCTACACCTTC

V gene: TRBV7-2
clone size: once
D gene: -
J gene: TRBJ1-2
CDR3 protein: CASSFDGTDYGYTF
CDR3 DNA: TGTGCCAGCAGCTTTGACGGGACGGATTATGGCTACACCTTC

V gene: TRBV5-4
clone size: -
D gene: -
J gene: TRBJ2-7
CDR3 protein: CASSPGTYYEQYF
CDR3 DNA: TGTGCCAGCAGCCCCGGGACGTACTACGAGCAGTACTTC

V gene: TRBV27
clone size: -
D gene: -
J gene: TRBJ2-7
CDR3 protein: CASSLLEGQQYF
CDR3 DNA: TGTGCCAGCAGTTTATTAGAAGGCCAGCAGTACTTC

V gene: TRBV5-4
clone size: few
D gene: -
J gene: TRBJ2-1
CDR3 protein: CASSLWGVNEQFF
CDR3 DNA: TGTGCCAGCAGCTTGTGGGGAGTCAATGAGCAGTTCTTC

V gene: TRBV27
clone size: once
D gene: -
J gene: TRBJ1-4
CDR3 protein: CASSLTGPGTNEKLFF
CDR3 DNA: TGTGCCAGCAGTTTAACGGGCCCGGGCACTAATGAAAAACTGTTTTTT

V gene: TRBV14
clone size: -
D gene: -
J gene: TRBJ1-2
CDR3 protein: CASSPERGTLTF
CDR3 DNA: TGTGCCAGCAGCCCCGAAAGAGGCACCTTAACCTTC

V gene: TRBV7-9
clone size: -
D gene: -
J gene: TRBJ1-6
CDR3 protein: CASSHHDGGVRPLHF
CDR3 DNA: TGTGCCAGCAGCCATCACGACGGGGGAGTTAGACCCCTCCACTTT

V gene: TRBV10-3
clone size: -
D gene: -
J gene: TRBJ2-1
CDR3 protein: CAISPQANGGNEQFF
CDR3 DNA: TGTGCCATCAGCCCCCAAGCCAACGGGGGCAATGAGCAGTTCTTC

V gene: TRBV5-1
clone size: once
D gene: -
J gene: TRBJ1-1
CDR3 protein: CASSSTGEAFF
CDR3 DNA: TGCGCCAGCAGCTCGACAGGTGAAGCTTTCTTT

V gene: TRBV27
clone size: -
D gene: -
J gene: TRBJ2-2
CDR3 protein: CASSSQGNRNTGELFF
CDR3 DNA: TGTGCCAGCAGTTCCCAGGGAAACAGGAACACCGGGGAGCTGTTTTTT

V gene: TRBV7-9
clone size: -
D gene: -
J gene: TRBJ1-1
CDR3 protein: CASSRVRPLRQRNTEAFF
CDR3 DNA: TGTGCCAGCAGCCGAGTTAGGCCGTTGAGACAGAGGAACACTGAAGCTTTCTTT

V gene: TRBV6-2/TRBV6-3
clone size: -
D gene: -
J gene: TRBJ1-1
CDR3 protein: CASSYSIGKGLNTEAFF
CDR3 DNA: TGTGCCAGCAGTTACTCAATAGGGAAGGGGTTGAACACTGAAGCTTTCTTT